This is a list of T cell receptor beta chains from one sample in a study of glioma-infiltrating T cells after dendritic cell vaccination. Assay: immunoSEQ multiplex PCR; the TCRdb copy retains only in-frame clones and omits some. The repertoire holds fewer than 100,000 clones, around 86% seen once, with more than 15% in the top ten. The sequences come from blood, collected before dendritic cell vaccination. The receptors here all came from a human donor with glioblastoma. Each CDR3 is given with its conserved first and last residue. The order of the fields is J gene, V gene, clone size, CDR3 protein. Only part of the rows carry a size: once, few, many, or a class if the clone is expanded.

j_call: TRBJ2-7
v_call: TRBV7-9
clone_size: NA
cdr3_aa: CASSFGLAQGYEQYF

j_call: TRBJ2-7
v_call: TRBV10-2
clone_size: few
cdr3_aa: CASRTGQAYEQYF

j_call: TRBJ2-1
v_call: TRBV5-4
clone_size: NA
cdr3_aa: CASSGIVTGGLNEQFF

j_call: TRBJ2-1
v_call: TRBV5-6
clone_size: NA
cdr3_aa: CASSELAGGNEQFF

j_call: TRBJ2-3
v_call: TRBV7-6
clone_size: once
cdr3_aa: CASSHGQLSTDTQYF

j_call: TRBJ2-7
v_call: TRBV6-1
clone_size: NA
cdr3_aa: CASRVGGAGEQYF

j_call: TRBJ2-7
v_call: TRBV13
clone_size: once
cdr3_aa: CASSAGAGGRLYEQYF

j_call: TRBJ1-6
v_call: TRBV6-6
clone_size: NA
cdr3_aa: CASSYSGTGVGSPLHF

j_call: TRBJ2-7
v_call: TRBV2
clone_size: NA
cdr3_aa: CASSNTGFEQYF

j_call: TRBJ1-2
v_call: TRBV7-3
clone_size: NA
cdr3_aa: CASSQGQGFGYTF

j_call: TRBJ2-1
v_call: TRBV11-1
clone_size: NA
cdr3_aa: CASSFGTSGGWNEQFF

j_call: TRBJ2-5
v_call: TRBV6-1
clone_size: NA
cdr3_aa: CASSDWTSGGGETQYF

j_call: TRBJ2-1
v_call: TRBV7-2
clone_size: NA
cdr3_aa: CASSFQQLNEQFF

j_call: TRBJ1-5
v_call: TRBV15
clone_size: NA
cdr3_aa: CATSPRDIRIYQPQHF

j_call: TRBJ2-7
v_call: TRBV7-9
clone_size: few
cdr3_aa: CASSQRTGREQYF

j_call: TRBJ1-2
v_call: TRBV4-1
clone_size: NA
cdr3_aa: CASSQEVGQSYGYTF

j_call: TRBJ1-5
v_call: TRBV7-9
clone_size: NA
cdr3_aa: CASSFDLQGAELSPQHF

j_call: TRBJ1-3
v_call: TRBV9
clone_size: NA
cdr3_aa: CASSAETGTGNTIYF

j_call: TRBJ2-1
v_call: TRBV5-1
clone_size: NA
cdr3_aa: CASSLRPSGDNEQFF

j_call: TRBJ1-2
v_call: TRBV30
clone_size: NA
cdr3_aa: CAWSVQGVENGYTF

j_call: TRBJ2-3
v_call: TRBV9
clone_size: NA
cdr3_aa: CASSEVAGWGDTQYF

j_call: TRBJ2-3
v_call: TRBV7-2
clone_size: once
cdr3_aa: CASSWGQGPDTQYF

j_call: TRBJ2-1
v_call: TRBV5-1
clone_size: NA
cdr3_aa: CASSHRGGPLDEQFF

j_call: TRBJ1-4
v_call: TRBV6-5
clone_size: NA
cdr3_aa: CASSYATGTANEKLFF

j_call: TRBJ2-2
v_call: TRBV28
clone_size: NA
cdr3_aa: CASSSPGQGVGGELFF

j_call: TRBJ2-7
v_call: TRBV5-1
clone_size: NA
cdr3_aa: CASSGTSGRAEYF

j_call: TRBJ2-5
v_call: TRBV9
clone_size: few
cdr3_aa: CASSATDSVAGETQYF

j_call: TRBJ2-2
v_call: TRBV7-6
clone_size: once
cdr3_aa: CASSQTGYPGELFF

j_call: TRBJ2-3
v_call: TRBV2
clone_size: NA
cdr3_aa: CASAREGAGTDTQYF

j_call: TRBJ1-1
v_call: TRBV6-5
clone_size: NA
cdr3_aa: CASSYFPGQGAEAFF

j_call: TRBJ1-1
v_call: TRBV7-2
clone_size: NA
cdr3_aa: CASSLEQPIEAFF

j_call: TRBJ2-1
v_call: TRBV6-1
clone_size: NA
cdr3_aa: CASSEAWALYNEQFF

j_call: TRBJ2-7
v_call: TRBV5-1
clone_size: NA
cdr3_aa: CASSANAVSHEQYF

j_call: TRBJ2-6
v_call: TRBV5-1
clone_size: NA
cdr3_aa: CASSLGAKAGANVLTF

j_call: TRBJ2-5
v_call: TRBV29-1
clone_size: NA
cdr3_aa: CSVVVTTSGILYF

j_call: TRBJ1-1
v_call: TRBV27
clone_size: NA
cdr3_aa: CATKQRTEAFF

j_call: TRBJ2-3
v_call: TRBV28
clone_size: NA
cdr3_aa: CASSPQLAGVGDTQYF

j_call: TRBJ1-2
v_call: TRBV27
clone_size: NA
cdr3_aa: CASSSELRDGGSGYTF

j_call: TRBJ2-2
v_call: TRBV23-1
clone_size: NA
cdr3_aa: CASSQWPLAGELFF

j_call: TRBJ1-2
v_call: TRBV7-9
clone_size: NA
cdr3_aa: CASSSTGTNYGYTF

j_call: TRBJ1-2
v_call: TRBV5-4
clone_size: NA
cdr3_aa: CASSSRQGDGYTF

j_call: TRBJ1-5
v_call: TRBV27
clone_size: NA
cdr3_aa: CASSLYRVGQPQHF

j_call: TRBJ2-7
v_call: TRBV6-5
clone_size: NA
cdr3_aa: CASSYSLGSSYEQYF

j_call: TRBJ2-5
v_call: TRBV7-9
clone_size: NA
cdr3_aa: CASSPKGPETQYF

j_call: TRBJ2-7
v_call: TRBV5-1
clone_size: NA
cdr3_aa: CASSGTGFDEQYF

j_call: TRBJ2-1
v_call: TRBV7-7
clone_size: NA
cdr3_aa: CASSLSGDHNEQFF

j_call: TRBJ1-2
v_call: TRBV29-1
clone_size: once
cdr3_aa: CSVESRGDYGYTF

j_call: TRBJ2-1
v_call: TRBV7-2
clone_size: NA
cdr3_aa: CASSLDLAPYNEQFF

j_call: TRBJ2-7
v_call: TRBV28
clone_size: few
cdr3_aa: CASRPAGSSYEQYF

j_call: TRBJ2-7
v_call: TRBV9
clone_size: NA
cdr3_aa: CASSVEREGEYEQYF

j_call: TRBJ1-1
v_call: TRBV21-1
clone_size: few
cdr3_aa: CASSKRQKREAFF

j_call: TRBJ2-7
v_call: TRBV7-9
clone_size: NA
cdr3_aa: CASSLAPLAKQYF

j_call: TRBJ1-4
v_call: TRBV9
clone_size: NA
cdr3_aa: CASSVGVSGSEKLFF

j_call: TRBJ1-2
v_call: TRBV18
clone_size: once
cdr3_aa: CASSPDGQGIYGYTF

j_call: TRBJ2-1
v_call: TRBV27
clone_size: NA
cdr3_aa: CASSNTGGSYNEQFF

j_call: TRBJ2-3
v_call: TRBV9
clone_size: NA
cdr3_aa: CASSVAVVAASTDTQYF